These T cell receptor beta chains were read from a single sample in a study of shared clonotypes between healthy human individuals. Data came from immunoSEQ multiplex PCR; TCRdb stores just in-frame clones and leaves some out. The table records 2.3 million or so clones, 80% to 95% of them present only once. The material sequenced was naive CD4+ T cells from PBMCs. Every receptor here comes from a man aged 18 to 30 in good health. Some clones in this sample may be carry-over from other donors' samples. The CDR3 runs from the conserved cysteine through the conserved F or W. D genes are given only for firm matches. The size entry is marked missing in some rows and otherwise reads once, few, many or a size class.

TRBJ1-1	-	TRBV14	few	CASSQDSRGTFF	TGTGCCAGCAGCCAAGATTCCCGGGGAACTTTCTTT
TRBJ2-5	TRBD1	TRBV2	-	CASSGPGGRETQYF	TGTGCCAGCAGTGGCCCAGGGGGCCGGGAGACCCAGTACTTC
TRBJ2-1	TRBD2	TRBV5-6	-	CASSPPSGEYNEQFF	TGTGCCAGCAGCCCCCCAAGCGGGGAATACAATGAGCAGTTCTTC
TRBJ2-1	TRBD2	TRBV15	-	CATSRDRTSKGSEQFF	TGTGCCACCAGCAGAGATAGGACTAGCAAAGGGAGTGAGCAGTTCTTC
TRBJ2-7	-	TRBV28	-	CASGTRGEQYF	TGTGCCAGCGGGACGAGGGGCGAGCAGTACTTC
TRBJ2-6	-	TRBV18	-	CASSPIPNGLAGANVLTF	TGTGCCAGCTCACCAATCCCAAACGGATTGGCTGGGGCCAACGTCCTGACTTTC
TRBJ2-7	-	TRBV29-1	-	CSALQDGGTYEQYF	TGCAGCGCACTACAGGACGGGGGCACCTACGAGCAGTACTTC
TRBJ1-1	-	TRBV10-3	-	CVISLGGPDTEAFF	TGTGTCATCAGCCTAGGGGGTCCTGACACTGAAGCTTTCTTT
TRBJ1-2	-	TRBV15	-	CATSRHQTGHYGYTF	TGTGCCACCAGCAGACATCAGACAGGCCACTATGGCTACACCTTC
TRBJ2-1	TRBD2	TRBV5-6	-	CASSSREGRTFNEQFF	TGTGCCAGCAGCTCTCGGGAGGGCCGGACCTTCAATGAGCAGTTCTTC
TRBJ2-1	-	TRBV28	-	CASSFSGGWSYNEQFF	TGTGCCAGCAGTTTTAGCGGCGGGTGGTCCTACAATGAGCAGTTCTTC
TRBJ2-2	TRBD1	TRBV7-3	-	CASSPRTGDGELFF	TGTGCCAGCAGCCCTAGGACAGGGGACGGGGAGCTGTTTTTT
TRBJ2-3	-	TRBV6-5	-	CASSYSLSTDTQYF	TGTGCCAGCAGTTACTCCCTTAGCACAGATACGCAGTATTTT
TRBJ2-1	-	TRBV4-2	-	CASSQEDWGYNEQFF	TGTGCCAGCAGCCAGGAAGACTGGGGCTACAATGAGCAGTTCTTC
TRBJ1-5	TRBD1	TRBV7-2	-	CASSPGAGGYQPQHF	TGTGCCAGCAGCCCAGGGGCAGGGGGGTATCAGCCCCAGCATTTT
TRBJ2-2	TRBD1	TRBV28	-	CASSSGARGFGKAGELFF	TGTGCCAGCAGTTCTGGTGCCAGGGGGTTTGGTAAAGCCGGGGAGCTGTTTTTT
TRBJ2-3	-	TRBV5-4	-	CASSPPSGGRTDTQYF	TGTGCCAGCAGCCCGCCCTCGGGGGGCCGCACAGATACGCAGTATTTT
TRBJ1-4	-	TRBV7-9	-	CASSQGDGRNEKLFF	TGTGCCAGCAGCCAAGGAGACGGACGTAATGAAAAACTGTTTTTT
TRBJ1-5	-	TRBV19	-	CASIGAGNQPQHF	TGTGCCAGTATCGGGGCTGGCAATCAGCCCCAGCATTTT
TRBJ2-1	-	TRBV29-1	-	CSSRGRTYNEQFF	TGCAGTTCAAGGGGCCGCACCTACAATGAGCAGTTCTTC
TRBJ1-2	-	TRBV7-9	-	CASSSTDLQGGYTF	TGTGCCAGCAGCTCCACGGACCTCCAGGGGGGCTACACCTTC
TRBJ1-2	TRBD1	TRBV5-1	-	CASSATGTGPYGYTF	TGCGCCAGCAGCGCAACCGGGACAGGACCCTATGGCTACACCTTC
TRBJ2-1	TRBD2	TRBV19	-	CATTVGLAGGPAQFF	TGTGCCACTACGGTAGGACTAGCGGGAGGGCCGGCGCAGTTCTTC